The text below deals with one T cell receptor beta chain. The data derive from a study of control samples from healthy donors and cancer patients. Produced via immunoSEQ multiplex PCR; TCRdb's table is partial and in-frame only. The table shows more than 60,000 clones, with 89% occurring only once. Per germline, CDR1 GTSNPN and CDR2 SVGIG (reference sequence). The V end lost 8 bases, the J end lost 5 bases, and 18 bases lay between the germline ends. The CDR3 is 13 residues long. V gene TRBV30 combines with J gene TRBJ1-1, with D possibly being TRBD1 (6 bases). This TCR came from a woman between 45 and 65 years old with colorectal cancer. The sequencing input was PBMCs. The CDR3 sequence is CAGKQGWGTEAFF. The CDR3 DNA follows: TGTGCCGGAAAACAGGGATGGGGAACTGAAGCTTTCTTT.